The rows below give T cell receptor beta chains drawn from one sample of a study of blood T cell repertoires in COVID-19. Sequencing was performed with immunoSEQ multiplex PCR; in TCRdb, only in-frame clones are kept and a portion is missing. The table has about 280,000 clones, 88% seen once. Sequenced material: PBMCs or T cells enriched from blood (not recorded which). The receptors originated from a woman aged 60 to 75 in a cohort exposed to, infected with or recovered from COVID-19 (not recorded which). The CDR3 runs from the conserved cysteine through the conserved F or W. Fields, in order: D gene, V gene, clone size, J gene, CDR3 DNA, CDR3 protein. D genes are given only for firm matches. Rows give clone size only sometimes, using once, few, many, or a class for an expanded clone.

D gene: TRBD2
V gene: TRBV4-3
clone size: few
J gene: TRBJ2-1
CDR3 DNA: TGCGCCAGCAGCCAAAAACCTAGCGGGACCTCCTACAATGAGCAGTTCTTC
CDR3 protein: CASSQKPSGTSYNEQFF

D gene: NA
V gene: TRBV13
clone size: few
J gene: TRBJ1-6
CDR3 DNA: TGTGCCAGCAGCCGCCGGGACACCAATTCACCCCTCCACTTT
CDR3 protein: CASSRRDTNSPLHF

D gene: TRBD1
V gene: TRBV5-1
clone size: once
J gene: TRBJ1-6
CDR3 DNA: TGCGCCAGCAGCTTGAGCTTACAGGGGGCATATGGGAATTCACCCCTCCACTTT
CDR3 protein: CASSLSLQGAYGNSPLHF

D gene: TRBD1
V gene: TRBV27
clone size: once
J gene: TRBJ1-6
CDR3 DNA: TGTGCCAGCAGACAGACAGGGTTCGATAATTCACCCCTCCACTTT
CDR3 protein: CASRQTGFDNSPLHF

D gene: TRBD2
V gene: TRBV11-2
clone size: NA
J gene: TRBJ2-7
CDR3 DNA: TGTGCCAGCAGCTCCCGACTAGCGGGATCCTACGAGCAGTACTTC
CDR3 protein: CASSSRLAGSYEQYF

D gene: NA
V gene: TRBV29-1
clone size: NA
J gene: TRBJ2-4
CDR3 DNA: TGCAGCGTTCGACAGTTAGCCAAAAACATTCAGTACTTC
CDR3 protein: CSVRQLAKNIQYF

D gene: TRBD1
V gene: TRBV24-1
clone size: once
J gene: TRBJ2-7
CDR3 DNA: TGTGCCACCAGTGACCCCGGGACAGGGGGTTACGAGCAGTACTTC
CDR3 protein: CATSDPGTGGYEQYF

D gene: TRBD1
V gene: TRBV20-1
clone size: NA
J gene: TRBJ1-2
CDR3 DNA: TGCAGTGCTGACAGGGGTTCTAGCTACACCTTC
CDR3 protein: CSADRGSSYTF

D gene: TRBD1
V gene: TRBV6-5
clone size: NA
J gene: TRBJ2-1
CDR3 DNA: TGTGCCAGCACCGGACAGGGGAGAAATGAGCAGTTCTTC
CDR3 protein: CASTGQGRNEQFF

D gene: TRBD2
V gene: TRBV19
clone size: once
J gene: TRBJ2-5
CDR3 DNA: TGTGCCAGTAGTATCGGCGGGAGGGAGACCCAGTACTTC
CDR3 protein: CASSIGGRETQYF

D gene: NA
V gene: TRBV10-3
clone size: NA
J gene: TRBJ2-1
CDR3 DNA: TGTGCCATCAGTGAGTCCTTCGGGACTCCAACTCGACCTAATGAGCAGTTCTTC
CDR3 protein: CAISESFGTPTRPNEQFF

D gene: NA
V gene: TRBV18
clone size: NA
J gene: TRBJ2-7
CDR3 DNA: TGTGCCAGCTCATCAAATCCGGGGACAACCTACGAGCAGTACTTC
CDR3 protein: CASSSNPGTTYEQYF

D gene: NA
V gene: TRBV28
clone size: NA
J gene: TRBJ2-5
CDR3 DNA: TGTGCCAGCAAAGACCAGAGGGGGGAGACCCAGTACTTC
CDR3 protein: CASKDQRGETQYF

D gene: TRBD2
V gene: TRBV11-2
clone size: NA
J gene: TRBJ2-7
CDR3 DNA: TGTGCCAGCAGCTTAGCCCCGGGACTAGCGGAGAGCTCCTACGAGCAGTACTTC
CDR3 protein: CASSLAPGLAESSYEQYF

D gene: NA
V gene: TRBV18
clone size: NA
J gene: TRBJ1-4
CDR3 DNA: TGTGCCAGCTCACCCCAGCGGGGGGGATCTAATGAAAAACTGTTTTTT
CDR3 protein: CASSPQRGGSNEKLFF

D gene: TRBD1
V gene: TRBV19
clone size: NA
J gene: TRBJ2-7
CDR3 DNA: TGTGCCAGTAGTAACAGGGGACGGGACGAGCAGTACTTC
CDR3 protein: CASSNRGRDEQYF

D gene: NA
V gene: TRBV28
clone size: NA
J gene: TRBJ1-2
CDR3 DNA: TGTGCCAGCGGTCCCCAGGGCGGCTATGGCTACACCTTC
CDR3 protein: CASGPQGGYGYTF

D gene: TRBD1
V gene: TRBV24-1
clone size: few
J gene: TRBJ2-1
CDR3 DNA: TGTGCCACCAGTGATCGGACAGGGGATGAGCAGTTCTTC
CDR3 protein: CATSDRTGDEQFF

D gene: TRBD2
V gene: TRBV7-2
clone size: NA
J gene: TRBJ2-3
CDR3 DNA: TGTGCCAGCAGGGGCATAGCGGGAACCACAGATACGCAGTATTTT
CDR3 protein: CASRGIAGTTDTQYF

D gene: NA
V gene: TRBV6-5
clone size: NA
J gene: TRBJ1-2
CDR3 DNA: TGTGCCAGCAGTTTTAACATTAACTATGGCTACACCTTC
CDR3 protein: CASSFNINYGYTF

D gene: TRBD2
V gene: TRBV18
clone size: NA
J gene: TRBJ2-3
CDR3 DNA: TGTGCCAGCTCATCGGGACTAGCGGGGACTAACACAGATACGCAGTATTTT
CDR3 protein: CASSSGLAGTNTDTQYF

D gene: TRBD2
V gene: TRBV5-8
clone size: NA
J gene: TRBJ2-7
CDR3 DNA: TGTGCCAGCAGCTTTCACAGCGGGAGAGTGGGCGAGCAGTACTTC
CDR3 protein: CASSFHSGRVGEQYF

D gene: TRBD2
V gene: TRBV19
clone size: NA
J gene: TRBJ2-7
CDR3 DNA: TGTGCCAGTGGATTAGCGGGAGGGCCCTCCTACGAGCAGTACTTC
CDR3 protein: CASGLAGGPSYEQYF

D gene: NA
V gene: TRBV23-1
clone size: NA
J gene: TRBJ1-6
CDR3 DNA: TGCGCCAGCAGTCAATCTACCGTTAGCGGGGTGGAATCACCCCTCCACTTT
CDR3 protein: CASSQSTVSGVESPLHF

D gene: NA
V gene: TRBV5-6
clone size: NA
J gene: TRBJ2-7
CDR3 DNA: TGTGCCAGCAGCTTGGCCGGGGGTAAGTCCTACGAGCAGTACTTC
CDR3 protein: CASSLAGGKSYEQYF

D gene: NA
V gene: TRBV5-6
clone size: NA
J gene: TRBJ2-1
CDR3 DNA: TGTGCCAGCAGCTTGTACCAGGGCGTCTCCTACAATGAGCAGTTCTTC
CDR3 protein: CASSLYQGVSYNEQFF

D gene: NA
V gene: TRBV6-5
clone size: NA
J gene: TRBJ2-1
CDR3 DNA: TGTGCCAGTATGTTAAACCCCTACTACAATGAGCAGTTCTTC
CDR3 protein: CASMLNPYYNEQFF

D gene: TRBD1
V gene: TRBV6-5
clone size: NA
J gene: TRBJ2-1
CDR3 DNA: TGTGCCAGCGGAGGGACAGGTCTAAAGCGCAATGAGCAGTTCTTC
CDR3 protein: CASGGTGLKRNEQFF

D gene: NA
V gene: TRBV7-2
clone size: NA
J gene: TRBJ2-7
CDR3 DNA: TGTGCCAGCAGCTTAGCTCTTTACGAGCAGTACTTC
CDR3 protein: CASSLALYEQYF

D gene: TRBD1
V gene: TRBV18
clone size: once
J gene: TRBJ2-5
CDR3 DNA: TGTGCCAGCTCACCCCAAACGGGACAGGGATTCCAAGAGACCCAGTACTTC
CDR3 protein: CASSPQTGQGFQETQYF

D gene: TRBD1
V gene: TRBV4-2
clone size: NA
J gene: TRBJ1-2
CDR3 DNA: TGTGCCAGCAGCCGGACAGGTAACTATGGCTACACCTTC
CDR3 protein: CASSRTGNYGYTF

D gene: NA
V gene: TRBV28
clone size: once
J gene: TRBJ1-5
CDR3 DNA: TGTGCCAGCAGAATTACATCCTCTTATAGCAATCAGCCCCAGCATTTT
CDR3 protein: CASRITSSYSNQPQHF

D gene: NA
V gene: TRBV11-2
clone size: NA
J gene: TRBJ1-4
CDR3 DNA: TGTGCCAGCAGCTTAGTAGAAGCAACTAATGAAAAACTGTTTTTT
CDR3 protein: CASSLVEATNEKLFF

D gene: NA
V gene: TRBV7-2
clone size: NA
J gene: TRBJ2-7
CDR3 DNA: TGTGCCAGCAGCTTAAGTACAGGCTTGTACGAGCAGTACTTC
CDR3 protein: CASSLSTGLYEQYF

D gene: TRBD2
V gene: TRBV3-1/TRBV3-2
clone size: NA
J gene: TRBJ2-5
CDR3 DNA: TGTGCCAGCAGCCGCCGTGGGACTAGCGTACAAGAGACCCAGTACTTC
CDR3 protein: CASSRRGTSVQETQYF

D gene: TRBD1
V gene: TRBV29-1
clone size: NA
J gene: TRBJ1-5
CDR3 DNA: TGCAGCGTTGCCAGGGGGCTCGGTCAGCCCCAGCATTTT
CDR3 protein: CSVARGLGQPQHF

D gene: NA
V gene: TRBV7-2
clone size: NA
J gene: TRBJ2-2
CDR3 DNA: TGTGCCAGCAGCCGACAGGACGGGGGGGAGCTGTTTTTT
CDR3 protein: CASSRQDGGELFF

D gene: TRBD1
V gene: TRBV7-3
clone size: NA
J gene: TRBJ2-7
CDR3 DNA: TGTGCCAGCAGCAAAGGGACAGGCTCCTACGAGCAGTACTTC
CDR3 protein: CASSKGTGSYEQYF

D gene: TRBD1
V gene: TRBV11-3
clone size: NA
J gene: TRBJ2-1
CDR3 DNA: TGTGCCAGCAGCTTGCGGACAGGGGGGAGCCATGAGCAGTTCTTC
CDR3 protein: CASSLRTGGSHEQFF

D gene: NA
V gene: TRBV7-2
clone size: NA
J gene: TRBJ1-5
CDR3 DNA: TGTGCCAGCAGCTTAGCACCCTCAAGGGGATACAATCAGCCCCAGCATTTT
CDR3 protein: CASSLAPSRGYNQPQHF

D gene: TRBD1
V gene: TRBV6-4
clone size: NA
J gene: TRBJ1-1
CDR3 DNA: TGTGCCAGCAGTGCTGACAGGGGTACTGAAGCTTTCTTT
CDR3 protein: CASSADRGTEAFF

D gene: NA
V gene: TRBV30
clone size: NA
J gene: TRBJ1-2
CDR3 DNA: TGTGCCTGGAGTGTACGAGGGCTCGACTACACCTTC
CDR3 protein: CAWSVRGLDYTF